Listed below are T cell receptor beta chains from one sample, sequenced in a study of blood T cell repertoires in COVID-19. The repertoire was sequenced with immunoSEQ multiplex PCR; TCRdb's copy has only in-frame clones and lacks some. In the table there are over 200,000 clones, about four fifths of which are singletons. Sequencing used peripheral blood. The receptors here all came from a woman in her 50s with acute or convalescent COVID-19. CDR3s include the opening cysteine and the closing phenylalanine or tryptophan. Each record gives: V gene, J gene, clone size, D gene, CDR3 protein, CDR3 DNA. The D gene is left open where the match is weak. Part of the rows lack a size; the others show once, few, many or a class for expanded clones.

v_call: TRBV27; j_call: TRBJ2-2; clone_size: few; d_call: .; cdr3_aa: CASSWDTLGNTGELFF; cdr3_nt: TGTGCCAGCAGTTGGGACACTCTAGGGAACACCGGGGAGCTGTTTTTT
v_call: TRBV28; j_call: TRBJ2-7; clone_size: .; d_call: .; cdr3_aa: CASRSPGNYEQYF; cdr3_nt: TGTGCCAGCAGGTCGCCCGGGAACTACGAGCAGTACTTC
v_call: TRBV10-3; j_call: TRBJ2-5; clone_size: .; d_call: .; cdr3_aa: CAISGEGATQETQYF; cdr3_nt: TGTGCCATCAGTGGGGAAGGGGCGACCCAAGAGACCCAGTACTTC
v_call: TRBV11-2; j_call: TRBJ2-7; clone_size: .; d_call: TRBD1; cdr3_aa: CASSLGTGPRYYEQYF; cdr3_nt: TGTGCCAGCAGCCTGGGGACAGGGCCCAGGTACTACGAGCAGTACTTC
v_call: TRBV6-4; j_call: TRBJ2-1; clone_size: .; d_call: .; cdr3_aa: CASRRLPEGLNEQFF; cdr3_nt: TGTGCCAGCAGGAGGCTCCCCGAAGGATTGAATGAGCAGTTCTTC
v_call: TRBV5-1; j_call: TRBJ1-2; clone_size: .; d_call: TRBD1; cdr3_aa: CASRPGTGYGGYTF; cdr3_nt: TGCGCCAGCAGGCCCGGGACAGGGTATGGTGGCTACACCTTC
v_call: TRBV24-1; j_call: TRBJ2-3; clone_size: once; d_call: .; cdr3_aa: CATTDSRGAHTQYF; cdr3_nt: TGTGCCACCACCGATAGCCGTGGGGCGCATACGCAGTATTTT
v_call: TRBV18; j_call: TRBJ2-1; clone_size: few; d_call: .; cdr3_aa: CASSPGVMHNEQFF; cdr3_nt: TGTGCCAGCTCACCGGGAGTTATGCACAATGAGCAGTTCTTC
v_call: TRBV19; j_call: TRBJ1-2; clone_size: .; d_call: .; cdr3_aa: CASSITGSKGNGYTF; cdr3_nt: TGTGCCAGTAGTATAACAGGGAGTAAAGGAAATGGCTACACCTTC
v_call: TRBV28; j_call: TRBJ2-5; clone_size: .; d_call: TRBD1; cdr3_aa: CASRTGGGETQYF; cdr3_nt: TGTGCCAGCAGAACAGGGGGCGGGGAGACCCAGTACTTC
v_call: TRBV4-1; j_call: TRBJ2-3; clone_size: .; d_call: TRBD2; cdr3_aa: CASSRGVASGRDTQYF; cdr3_nt: TGCGCCAGCAGCCGAGGGGTGGCTAGCGGGAGAGATACGCAGTATTTT
v_call: TRBV16; j_call: TRBJ1-1; clone_size: .; d_call: .; cdr3_aa: CASSTTGASEAFF; cdr3_nt: TGTGCCAGCAGCACCACGGGAGCCAGTGAAGCTTTCTTT
v_call: TRBV5-1; j_call: TRBJ2-1; clone_size: .; d_call: .; cdr3_aa: CASRSPGDQAQFF; cdr3_nt: TGCGCCAGCAGATCTCCGGGGGACCAAGCTCAGTTCTTC
v_call: TRBV7-8; j_call: TRBJ2-6; clone_size: .; d_call: .; cdr3_aa: CASSYQQGRANSGANVLTF; cdr3_nt: TGTGCCAGCAGCTACCAACAGGGTAGGGCAAACTCTGGGGCCAACGTCCTGACTTTC
v_call: TRBV19; j_call: TRBJ1-5; clone_size: few; d_call: TRBD1; cdr3_aa: CASSPGTGLNQPQHF; cdr3_nt: TGTGCCAGTAGCCCCGGGACAGGTTTAAATCAGCCCCAGCATTTT
v_call: TRBV19; j_call: TRBJ2-3; clone_size: .; d_call: TRBD1; cdr3_aa: CASSPLGQVSTDTQYF; cdr3_nt: TGTGCCAGTAGTCCTCTTGGACAGGTTAGCACAGATACGCAGTATTTT
v_call: TRBV10-3; j_call: TRBJ2-5; clone_size: .; d_call: .; cdr3_aa: CAIIQCQETQYF; cdr3_nt: TGTGCCATCATCCAGTGCCAAGAGACCCAGTACTTC
v_call: TRBV29-1; j_call: TRBJ2-2; clone_size: .; d_call: .; cdr3_aa: CSYEGNGELFF; cdr3_nt: TGCAGCTACGAGGGTAACGGGGAGCTGTTTTTT
v_call: TRBV24-1; j_call: TRBJ2-2; clone_size: .; d_call: TRBD1; cdr3_aa: CATSDLGTGDTGELFF; cdr3_nt: TGTGCCACCAGTGACTTGGGGACAGGGGACACCGGGGAGCTGTTTTTT
v_call: TRBV30; j_call: TRBJ2-3; clone_size: .; d_call: .; cdr3_aa: CAWSVPVPNTQYF; cdr3_nt: TGTGCCTGGAGTGTACCGGTTCCAAATACGCAGTATTTT
v_call: TRBV19; j_call: TRBJ2-7; clone_size: .; d_call: .; cdr3_aa: CASSQQGYYEQYF; cdr3_nt: TGTGCCAGTAGTCAACAGGGCTACTACGAGCAGTACTTC
v_call: TRBV19; j_call: TRBJ2-7; clone_size: .; d_call: .; cdr3_aa: CASSPGGRYEQYF; cdr3_nt: TGTGCCAGTAGCCCGGGGGGCCGGTACGAGCAGTACTTC
v_call: TRBV9; j_call: TRBJ2-7; clone_size: .; d_call: .; cdr3_aa: CASSPEEGEQYF; cdr3_nt: TGTGCCAGCAGCCCCGAGGAGGGGGAGCAGTACTTC
v_call: TRBV11-2; j_call: TRBJ2-7; clone_size: .; d_call: .; cdr3_aa: CASSFLTSRGEQYF; cdr3_nt: TGTGCCAGCAGCTTCTTAACTAGCCGAGGGGAGCAGTACTTC
v_call: TRBV7-9; j_call: TRBJ2-2; clone_size: .; d_call: TRBD1; cdr3_aa: CASSLGQGNTGELFF; cdr3_nt: TGTGCCAGCAGCTTGGGACAGGGAAACACCGGGGAGCTGTTTTTT
v_call: TRBV7-2; j_call: TRBJ2-7; clone_size: .; d_call: .; cdr3_aa: CASSSALQGPAYEQYF; cdr3_nt: TGTGCCAGCAGCTCAGCTCTCCAGGGGCCGGCCTACGAGCAGTACTTC
v_call: TRBV21-1; j_call: TRBJ2-1; clone_size: .; d_call: .; cdr3_aa: CASISQRAPGQTTAPWDEQFF; cdr3_nt: TGTGCCAGCATCTCCCAAAGGGCGCCGGGACAGACGACCGCGCCCTGGGATGAGCAGTTCTTC
v_call: TRBV3-1/TRBV3-2; j_call: TRBJ2-1; clone_size: .; d_call: TRBD2; cdr3_aa: CASSQPGTSRNNEQFF; cdr3_nt: TGTGCCAGCAGCCAACCTGGGACTAGCAGGAACAATGAGCAGTTCTTC
v_call: TRBV7-2; j_call: TRBJ1-5; clone_size: .; d_call: TRBD1; cdr3_aa: CASSSDRGLNQPQHF; cdr3_nt: TGTGCCAGCAGCTCCGACAGGGGGCTCAATCAGCCCCAGCATTTT
v_call: TRBV3-1/TRBV3-2; j_call: TRBJ1-2; clone_size: .; d_call: TRBD1; cdr3_aa: CASSQGQGGYTF; cdr3_nt: TGTGCCAGCAGCCAAGGACAGGGTGGCTACACCTTC
v_call: TRBV7-3; j_call: TRBJ2-2; clone_size: .; d_call: .; cdr3_aa: CASSLTRDTGELFF; cdr3_nt: TGTGCCAGCAGTCTCACCCGCGATACCGGGGAGCTGTTTTTT
v_call: TRBV15; j_call: TRBJ1-1; clone_size: .; d_call: .; cdr3_aa: CATSRVQGSEAFF; cdr3_nt: TGTGCCACCAGCAGAGTACAGGGTTCTGAAGCTTTCTTT